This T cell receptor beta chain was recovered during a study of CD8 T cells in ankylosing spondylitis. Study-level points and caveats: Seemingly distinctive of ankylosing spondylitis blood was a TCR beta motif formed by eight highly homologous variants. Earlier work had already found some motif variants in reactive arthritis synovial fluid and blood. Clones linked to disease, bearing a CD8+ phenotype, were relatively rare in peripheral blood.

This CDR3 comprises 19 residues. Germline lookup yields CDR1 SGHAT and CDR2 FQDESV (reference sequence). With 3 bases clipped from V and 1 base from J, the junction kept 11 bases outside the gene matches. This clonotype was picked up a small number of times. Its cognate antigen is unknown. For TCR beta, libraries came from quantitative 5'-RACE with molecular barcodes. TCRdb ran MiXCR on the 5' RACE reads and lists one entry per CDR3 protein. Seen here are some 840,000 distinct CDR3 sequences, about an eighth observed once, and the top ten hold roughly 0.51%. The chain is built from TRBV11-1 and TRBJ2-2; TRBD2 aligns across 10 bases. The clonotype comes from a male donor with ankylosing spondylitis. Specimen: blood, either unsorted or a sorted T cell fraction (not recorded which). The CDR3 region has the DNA TGTGCCAGCAGCTTCCCTTCGAGCGGGAGGGTCCTGAACACCGGGGAGCTGTTTTTT. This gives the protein CASSFPSSGRVLNTGELFF.